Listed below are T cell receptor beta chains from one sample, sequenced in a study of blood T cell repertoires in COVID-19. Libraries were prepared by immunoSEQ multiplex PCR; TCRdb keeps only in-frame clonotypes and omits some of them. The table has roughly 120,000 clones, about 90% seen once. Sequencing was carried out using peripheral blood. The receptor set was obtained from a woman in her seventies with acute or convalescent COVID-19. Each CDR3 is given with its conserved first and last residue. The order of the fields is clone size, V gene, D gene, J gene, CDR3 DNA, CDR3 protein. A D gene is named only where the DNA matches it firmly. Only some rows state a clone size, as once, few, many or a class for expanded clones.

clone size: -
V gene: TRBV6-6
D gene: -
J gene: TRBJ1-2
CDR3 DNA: TGTGCCAGCAGTTACGGGGGAGGCTTTGGCTACACCTTC
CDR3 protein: CASSYGGGFGYTF

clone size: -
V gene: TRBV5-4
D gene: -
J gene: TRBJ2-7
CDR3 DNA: TGTGCCAGCAGCCAACTCGGAGGGGACTACGAGCAGTACTTC
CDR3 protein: CASSQLGGDYEQYF

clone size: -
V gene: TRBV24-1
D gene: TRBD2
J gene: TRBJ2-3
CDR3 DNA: TGTGCCACCAGTGATTTCTGGAAAAGCGGGGGGTTTGATACGCAGTATTTT
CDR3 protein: CATSDFWKSGGFDTQYF

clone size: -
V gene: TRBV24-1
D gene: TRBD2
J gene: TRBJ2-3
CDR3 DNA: TGTGCCACCAGTGAAGGTCTTAGCGGGGGGGCCGCAGATACGCAGTATTTT
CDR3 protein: CATSEGLSGGAADTQYF

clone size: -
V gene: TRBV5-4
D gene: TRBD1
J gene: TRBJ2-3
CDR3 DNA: TGTGCCAGCAGAAATGCACTGGACAGGAGCACAGATACGCAGTATTTT
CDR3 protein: CASRNALDRSTDTQYF

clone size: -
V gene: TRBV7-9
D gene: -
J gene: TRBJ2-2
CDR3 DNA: TGTGCCAGCAGCTTATGGAAGGGGTTCACACTAACGAACACCGGGGAGCTGTTTTTT
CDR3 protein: CASSLWKGFTLTNTGELFF

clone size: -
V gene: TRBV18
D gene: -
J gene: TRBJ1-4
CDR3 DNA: TGTGCCAGCTCACCGTTGCCAGGAGGCGCTAATGAAAAACTGTTTTTT
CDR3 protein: CASSPLPGGANEKLFF

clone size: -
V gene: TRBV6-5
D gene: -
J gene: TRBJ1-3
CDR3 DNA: TGTGCCAGCAACGAGGGGGTTGGGGACACCATATATTTT
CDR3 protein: CASNEGVGDTIYF

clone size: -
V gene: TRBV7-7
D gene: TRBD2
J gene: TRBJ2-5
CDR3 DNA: TGTGCTAGCAGCCGGGGGGGACGCCAAGAGACCCAGTACTTC
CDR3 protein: CASSRGGRQETQYF

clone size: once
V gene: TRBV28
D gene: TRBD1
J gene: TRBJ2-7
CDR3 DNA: TGTGCCAGCGGATCCCCGGGACAGCACTACGAGCAGTACTTC
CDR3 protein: CASGSPGQHYEQYF

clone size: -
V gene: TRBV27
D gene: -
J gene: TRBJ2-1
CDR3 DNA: TGTGCCAGCAGTTTATTTGCAGGACACCGGTATTCAGACAATGAGCAGTTCTTC
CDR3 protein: CASSLFAGHRYSDNEQFF

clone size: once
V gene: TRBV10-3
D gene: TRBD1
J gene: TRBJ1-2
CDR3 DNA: TGTGCCATCAGTGATCGGGACAGGGTGCCTTATGGCTACACCTTC
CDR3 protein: CAISDRDRVPYGYTF

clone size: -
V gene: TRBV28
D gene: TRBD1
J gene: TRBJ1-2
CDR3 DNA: TGTGCCAGCAGCTCCCCAGGGACAGGGAACTATGGCTACACCTTC
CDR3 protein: CASSSPGTGNYGYTF

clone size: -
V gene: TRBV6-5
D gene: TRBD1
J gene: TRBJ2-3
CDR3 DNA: TGTGCCAGCAGCGGACAGGTCGGAAGCACAGATACGCAGTATTTT
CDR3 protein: CASSGQVGSTDTQYF

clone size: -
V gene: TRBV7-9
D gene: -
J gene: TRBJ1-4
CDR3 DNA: TGTGCCAGCAGCCGAACGACAGGCAGAAATGAAAAACTGTTTTTT
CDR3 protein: CASSRTTGRNEKLFF